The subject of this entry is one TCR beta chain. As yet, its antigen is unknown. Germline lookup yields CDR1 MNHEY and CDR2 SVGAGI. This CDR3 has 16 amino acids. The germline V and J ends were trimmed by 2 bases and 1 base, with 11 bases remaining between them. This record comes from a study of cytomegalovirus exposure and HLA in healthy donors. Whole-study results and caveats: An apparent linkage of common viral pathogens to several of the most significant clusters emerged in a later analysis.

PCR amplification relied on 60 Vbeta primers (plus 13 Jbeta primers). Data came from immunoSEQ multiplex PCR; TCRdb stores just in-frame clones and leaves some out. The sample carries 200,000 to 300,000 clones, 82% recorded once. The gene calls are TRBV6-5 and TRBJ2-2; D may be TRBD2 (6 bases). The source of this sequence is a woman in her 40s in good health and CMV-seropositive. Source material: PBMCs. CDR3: CASSYGGSGNTGELFF. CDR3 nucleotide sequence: TGTGCCAGCAGTTACGGAGGTAGCGGGAACACCGGGGAGCTGTTTTTT.